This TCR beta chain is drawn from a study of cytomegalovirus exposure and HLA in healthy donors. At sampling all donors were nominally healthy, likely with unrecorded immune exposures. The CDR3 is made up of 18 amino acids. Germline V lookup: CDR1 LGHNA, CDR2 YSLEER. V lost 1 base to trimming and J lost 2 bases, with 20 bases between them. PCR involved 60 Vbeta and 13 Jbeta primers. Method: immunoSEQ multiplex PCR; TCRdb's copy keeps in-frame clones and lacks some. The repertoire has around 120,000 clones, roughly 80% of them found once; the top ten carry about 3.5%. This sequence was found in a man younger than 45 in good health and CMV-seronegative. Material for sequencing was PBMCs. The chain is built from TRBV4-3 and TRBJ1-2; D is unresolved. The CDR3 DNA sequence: TGCGCCAGCAGCCAAGGAGCGGTTGGGGTAAGAGGGAACTATGGCTACACCTTC. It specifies CASSQGAVGVRGNYGYTF.